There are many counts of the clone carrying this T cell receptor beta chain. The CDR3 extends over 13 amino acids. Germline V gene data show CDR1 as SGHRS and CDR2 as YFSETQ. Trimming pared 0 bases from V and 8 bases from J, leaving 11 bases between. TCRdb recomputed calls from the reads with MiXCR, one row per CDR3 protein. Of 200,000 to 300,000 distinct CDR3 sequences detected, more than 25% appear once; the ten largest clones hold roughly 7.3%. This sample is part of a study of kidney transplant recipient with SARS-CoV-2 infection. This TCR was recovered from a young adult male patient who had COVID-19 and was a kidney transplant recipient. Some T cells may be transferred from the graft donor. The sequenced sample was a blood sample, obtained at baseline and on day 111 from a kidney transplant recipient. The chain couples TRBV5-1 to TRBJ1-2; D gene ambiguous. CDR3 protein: CASSLGRSWGYTF. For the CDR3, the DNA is TGCGCCAGCAGCTTGGGGCGGTCCTGGGGCTACACCTTC.